Reported below is one T cell receptor (beta chain). What it binds is unknown. V shed 8 bases, J shed 5 bases, and the junction held 7 bases outside the gene matches. Germline assignment: CDR1 SNHLY and CDR2 FYNNEI. The CDR3 spans 13 residues. This sample is part of a study of T cells in Graves' hyperthyroidism and ophthalmopathy. Template material for amplifying TCR beta CDR3 regions consisted of RNA transcripts. A set of HTBI primers served as the primers for a first-round RT-PCR of the TCR CDR3. Each CDR3 protein is one row after TCRdb ran MiXCR on the multiplex PCR reads. The sample yields about 350,000 distinct CDR3 sequences, approximately 14% seen once. Findings and limits, study-wide: Blood held most thyroid clonotypes expanded above 0.001 frequency. A median 6.5 months before onset, the model predicted ophthalmopathy. A 13 V-J model separated ophthalmopathy from stable hyperthyroidism.

Material for sequencing was blood. The clonotype comes from a young woman with Graves' hyperthyroidism. This rearrangement joins TRBV2 to TRBJ2-7, with 9 bases matching TRBD2. The CDR3 region is CASHSGRGDEQYF. CDR3 nucleotides: TGTGCCAGCCATAGCGGGAGAGGGGACGAGCAGTACTTC. The variable domain in full, completed from reference TRBV2 and TRBJ2-7, reads EPEVTQTPSHQVTQMGQEVILRCVPISNHLYFYWYRQILGQKVEFLVSFYNNEISEKSEIFDDQFSVERPDGSNFTLKIRSTKLEDSAMYFCASHSGRGDEQYFGPGTRLTVT.